This T cell receptor beta chain was recorded in a study of beta chain features in type 1 diabetes. Study as a whole: Healthy donors and patients showed comparable age, gender and cell yields. Study-wide results and caveats: Moderate yet significant TCRB CDR3 shortening was seen in Type 1 diabetes patients in all four CD4+ subsets.

Every bit of the isolated RNA underwent reverse transcription, so sequencing read expressed TCRB transcripts. Profiling relied on immunoSEQ multiplex PCR, and the TCRdb table lists in-frame clones only, not all of them. The profile covers a few hundred thousand clones, with 13% to 15% appearing a single time and under 0.02% taken by the ten largest. A sort by CD45RO/CCR7/CD25/CD127/CD95/CD27 yielded CD4+ naive, central memory, regulatory and stem cell-like memory cells. The germline gives CDR1 LNHDA, CDR2 SQIVND (reference sequence). The CDR3 has 13 residues. With 6 bases removed from V and 4 bases from J, the gap between germline ends came to 10 bases. This clone occurred a few times. Antigen unknown.

This rearrangement joins TRBV19 to TRBJ1-5; the D is unclear. This receptor was obtained from a man younger than 45 with type 1 diabetes. Specimen: naive CD4+ T cells from blood. The CDR3 is CASSRLLNQPQHF. The CDR3, as DNA: TGTGCCAGTAGCCGACTGCTGAATCAGCCCCAGCATTTT.